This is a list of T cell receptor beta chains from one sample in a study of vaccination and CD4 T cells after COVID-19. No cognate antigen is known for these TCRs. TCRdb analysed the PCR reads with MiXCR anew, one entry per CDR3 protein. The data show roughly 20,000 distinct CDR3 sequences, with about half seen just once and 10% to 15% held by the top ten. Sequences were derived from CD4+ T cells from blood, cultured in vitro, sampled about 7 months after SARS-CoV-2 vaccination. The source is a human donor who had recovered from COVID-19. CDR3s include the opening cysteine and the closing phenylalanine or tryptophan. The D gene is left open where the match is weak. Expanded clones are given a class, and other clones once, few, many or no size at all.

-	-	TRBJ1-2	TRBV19	TGTGCCAGTAGTATATGGGAACGGAATGGCTACACCTTC	CASSIWERNGYTF
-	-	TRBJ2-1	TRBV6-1	TGTGCCAGCAGTAACCCCGACACAAAGCAGTTCTTC	CASSNPDTKQFF
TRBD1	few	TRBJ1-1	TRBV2	TGTGCCAGCGGACGGGACAGGGTTTTCACTGAAGCTTTCTTT	CASGRDRVFTEAFF
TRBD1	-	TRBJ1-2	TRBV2	TGTGCCAGCGGACAGGGGGAGTGGAACTATGGCTACACCTTC	CASGQGEWNYGYTF
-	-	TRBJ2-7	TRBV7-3	TGTGCCAGCAGCCCGGGGCACTCCTACGAGCAGTACTTC	CASSPGHSYEQYF
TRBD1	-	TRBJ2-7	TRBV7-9	TGTGCCAGCAGCTTAGTACAGGGGGCTCGCGAGCAGTACTTC	CASSLVQGAREQYF
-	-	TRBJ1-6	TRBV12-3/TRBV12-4	TGTGCCAGCAGGGGAACTGCTTATTCACCCCTCCACTTT	CASRGTAYSPLHF
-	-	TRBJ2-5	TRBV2	TGTGCCAGTGGACGTCTCGGGACGGAAGAGACCCAGTACTTC	CASGRLGTEETQYF
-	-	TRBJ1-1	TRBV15	TGTGCCACCAGCAGCGGAGGGATCCTCACTGAAGCTTTCTTT	CATSSGGILTEAFF
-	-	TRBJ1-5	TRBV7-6	TGTGCCAGCAGCCGTCAGGGTAATGAGCCCCAGCATTTT	CASSRQGNEPQHF
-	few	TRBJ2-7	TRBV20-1	TGCAGTGCTAGTAACAGCTACGAGCAGTACTTC	CSASNSYEQYF
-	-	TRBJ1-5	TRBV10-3	TGTGCCATCAGTACACCAACGGGTCAGCCCCAGCATTTT	CAISTPTGQPQHF
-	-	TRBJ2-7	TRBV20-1	TGCAGTGCTAGAGATCCGCGGTGGGGCGAGCAGTACTTC	CSARDPRWGEQYF
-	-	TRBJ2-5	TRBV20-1	TGCAGTGTAATGGGACAAAAAGAGACCCAGTACTTC	CSVMGQKETQYF
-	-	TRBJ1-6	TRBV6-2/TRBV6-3	TGTGCCCCCCCAAGACAGGAAGGTTCACCCCTCCACTTT	CAPPRQEGSPLHF
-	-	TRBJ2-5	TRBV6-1	TGTGCCAGCAGGCCCTCAGGGTACCAGACCCAGTACTTC	CASRPSGYQTQYF
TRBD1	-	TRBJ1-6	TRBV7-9	TGTGCCAGCAGCGACAGGGGGCGCTTCGGGGGGCATTCACCCCTCCACTTT	CASSDRGRFGGHSPLHF
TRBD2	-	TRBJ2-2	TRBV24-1	TGTGCCACCAGTGATTTAGGCGGGAGTCCCACCGGGGAGCTGTTTTTT	CATSDLGGSPTGELFF
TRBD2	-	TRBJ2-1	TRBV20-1	TGCAGTGCTTCCGGGACTAGCGGGAGATCGGGATACAATGAGCAGTTCTTC	CSASGTSGRSGYNEQFF
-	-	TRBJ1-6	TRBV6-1	TGTGCCAGCAGTGAAATCCCCAGATCACCCCTCCACTTT	CASSEIPRSPLHF
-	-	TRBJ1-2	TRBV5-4	TGTGCCAGCAGCTTTGACCGGGACTATGGCTACACCTTC	CASSFDRDYGYTF
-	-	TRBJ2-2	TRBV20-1	TGCAGTGCTCCCGGGACCACCAACACCGGGGAGCTGTTTTTT	CSAPGTTNTGELFF
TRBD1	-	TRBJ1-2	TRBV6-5	TGTGCCAGCAGTTACGCGGGACAGGGCAGCTACACCTTC	CASSYAGQGSYTF
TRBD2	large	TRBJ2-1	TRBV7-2	TGTGCCAGCAGCTTAGAGATGACGACTAGCGGGAACTACAATGAGCAGTTCTTC	CASSLEMTTSGNYNEQFF
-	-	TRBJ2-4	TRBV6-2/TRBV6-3	TGTGCCAGCAGTCCGACACGACCTGAGAACATTCAGTACTTC	CASSPTRPENIQYF
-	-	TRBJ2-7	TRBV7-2	TGTGCCAGCAGCCCTAGCAGGGTCGAGCAGTACTTC	CASSPSRVEQYF
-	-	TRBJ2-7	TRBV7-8	TGTGCCAGCAGCCCCCCTCAGGGGTCCTACGAGCAGTACTTC	CASSPPQGSYEQYF
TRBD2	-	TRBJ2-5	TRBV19	TGTGCCAGTAGTATCGGCGGGGGTGCGGAGACCCAGTACTTC	CASSIGGGAETQYF
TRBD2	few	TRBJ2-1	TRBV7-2	TGTGCCAGCAGCTTAGTAGCGGGGATGACCTACAATGAGCAGTTCTTC	CASSLVAGMTYNEQFF
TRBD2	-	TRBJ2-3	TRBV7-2	TGTGCCAGCAGCTTTCGAACTAGCGGGAGGGGGCCAGATACGCAGTATTTT	CASSFRTSGRGPDTQYF
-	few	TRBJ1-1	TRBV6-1	TGTGCCTCTAAGGGGGGCGGAGATAACACTGAAGCTTTCTTT	CASKGGGDNTEAFF
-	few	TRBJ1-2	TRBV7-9	TGTGCCAGCAGCTTTGACAATCACTATGGCTACACCTTC	CASSFDNHYGYTF
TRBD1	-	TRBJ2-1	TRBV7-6	TGTGCCAGCAGCCGAGGACAGGGCGGTGAGCAGTTCTTC	CASSRGQGGEQFF